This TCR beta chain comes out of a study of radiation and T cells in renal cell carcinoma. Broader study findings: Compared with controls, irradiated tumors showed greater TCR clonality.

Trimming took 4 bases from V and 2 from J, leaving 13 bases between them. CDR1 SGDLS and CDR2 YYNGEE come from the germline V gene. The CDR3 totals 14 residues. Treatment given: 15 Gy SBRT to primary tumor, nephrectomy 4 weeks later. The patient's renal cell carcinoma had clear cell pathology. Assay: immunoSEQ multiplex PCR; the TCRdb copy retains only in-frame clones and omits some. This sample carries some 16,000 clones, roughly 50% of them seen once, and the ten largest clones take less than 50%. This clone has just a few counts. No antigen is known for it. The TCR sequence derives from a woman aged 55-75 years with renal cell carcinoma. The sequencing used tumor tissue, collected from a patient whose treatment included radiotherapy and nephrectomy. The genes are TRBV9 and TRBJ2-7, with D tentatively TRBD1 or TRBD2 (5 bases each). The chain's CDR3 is CASSLRDGAYEQYF. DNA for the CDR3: TGTGCCAGCAGCCTCCGGGACGGAGCCTACGAGCAGTACTTC. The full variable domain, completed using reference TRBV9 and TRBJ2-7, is DSGVTQTPKHLITATGQRVTLRCSPRSGDLSVYWYQQSLDQGLQFLIQYYNGEERAKGNILERFSAQQFPDLHSELNLSSLELGDSALYFCASSLRDGAYEQYFGPGTRLTVT.